The next 20 T cell receptor beta chains were all read from a single sample in a study of Ad26.COV2.S vaccination and SARS-CoV-2 variants. The treatment denotes: about 20 received Ad26.COV2.S at low or high dose, single or two shots; a few received placebo; per-sample allocation not given. Repertoires come from day 63 after the first vaccine or placebo injection. Data came from immunoSEQ multiplex PCR; TCRdb stores just in-frame clones and leaves some out. The table shows roughly 460,000 clones, with roughly nine tenths occurring only once. This sample comprised peripheral blood, obtained in a trial of Ad26.COV2.S vaccine versus placebo. These receptors were collected from a person aged 18-60 years who received the Ad26.COV2.S COVID-19 vaccine or a placebo.

The chain is built from TRBV9 and TRBJ1-2; D uncertain. Germline V lookup: CDR1 SGDLS, CDR2 YYNGEE. Trimming pared 3 bases from V and 7 bases from J, leaving 10 bases between. CDR3 length: 12 residues. CDR3 residues: CASSAGQSGYTF. The CDR3 coding sequence is TGTGCCAGCAGCGCCGGGCAGTCTGGCTACACCTTC.

The chain combines TRBV4-2 with TRBJ2-7; perhaps D is TRBD1 or TRBD2 (7 bases each). The CDR3 is 15 amino acids. The V gene lost 3 bases and the J gene lost 4 bases, with 16 bases spanning the gap. CDR1 is LGHNA, CDR2 YNFKEQ, per germline. This chain's CDR3 is CASSQRQGGTYEQYF. CDR3 nucleotides: TGTGCCAGCAGCCAGAGACAGGGAGGGACTTACGAGCAGTACTTC.

The chain carries TRBV19 and TRBJ1-2; D perhaps matches TRBD1 (5 bases). Looked up from germline, CDR1 is LNHDA and CDR2 is SQIVND (reference sequence). This CDR3 is 16 amino acids long. The ends were cut back, 7 bases at V and 4 bases at J, with 22 bases in the middle. Here the CDR3 reads CASTSGAAGLAYGYTF. DNA for the CDR3: TGTGCCAGTACCTCCGGGGCGGCAGGTCTTGCCTATGGCTACACCTTC. Using reference TRBV19 and TRBJ1-2 for the parts outside the CDR3, the full variable domain is DGGITQSPKYLFRKEGQNVTLSCEQNLNHDAMYWYRQDPGQGLRLIYYSQIVNDFQKGDIAEGYSVSREKKESFPLTVTSAQKNPTAFYLCASTSGAAGLAYGYTFGSGTRLTVV.

This sequence joins TRBV10-2 and TRBJ1-4, with 11 bases that match TRBD1. Germline CDR1 reads WSHSY; CDR2 reads SAAADI. This CDR3 is 18 amino acids long. V gave up 2 bases and J gave up 8 bases; unmatched junction bases: 13. The CDR3 is CASSEPRDRGSSTEKLFF. CDR3 bases: TGCGCCAGCAGTGAGCCCCGGGACAGGGGGTCCTCGACGGAAAAACTGTTTTTT.

V is TRBV4-2 and J is TRBJ2-1; no firm D call. Germline V lookup: CDR1 LGHNA, CDR2 YNFKEQ. The CDR3 contains 16 residues. Trimming stripped 4 bases from V and 0 bases from J, with 13 bases between. CDR3 sequence (DNA): TGTGCCAGCAGCCTGGACCGGGCGAACTCCTACAATGAGCAGTTCTTC. Translated: CASSLDRANSYNEQFF.

The chain joins TRBV4-2 to TRBJ2-7; D is perhaps TRBD2 (5 bases). This CDR3 is 16 amino acids long. The V end was cut by 1 base, the J end by 0 bases, with 13 bases between. Germline V gene data show CDR1 as LGHNA and CDR2 as YNFKEQ. The CDR3 spells CASSQGPGDPSYEQYF. The CDR3 nucleotides are TGTGCCAGCAGCCAAGGGCCCGGGGATCCCTCCTACGAGCAGTACTTC.

This chain links TRBV3-1 (or the pseudogene TRBV3-2) with TRBJ2-7; D tentatively reads TRBD1 or TRBD2 (5 bases each). V lost 2 bases and J 4 bases, leaving 15 bases between the germline ends. Per the germline V gene, CDR1 is LGHDT and CDR2 is YNNKEL (reference sequence). The CDR3 is made up of 15 amino acids. The CDR3 reads CASSQSNRRIYEQYF. As DNA, the CDR3 is TGTGCCAGCAGCCAAAGTAACAGGAGGATTTACGAGCAGTACTTC.

The rearrangement uses TRBV29-1 and TRBJ2-5; D perhaps matches TRBD1 (6 bases). Germline loops: CDR1 SQVTM, CDR2 ANQGSEA. Trimming removed 1 base from V and 4 bases from J, with 16 bases in between. The CDR3 totals 15 residues. CDR3 nucleotide sequence: TGCAGCGTTGAAGGATCAAGGGGGACCCCAGAGACCCAGTACTTC. It encodes CSVEGSRGTPETQYF.

CDR3 nucleotide sequence: TGTGCCAGCAGCCAAGGTTCCGGGGGCGAGCAGTACTTC. Its translation is CASSQGSGGEQYF. The chain carries TRBV7-3 and TRBJ2-7, with D possibly being TRBD2 (6 bases). The CDR3 extends over 13 amino acids. Per germline, CDR1 SGHTA and CDR2 FQGTGA. V gave up 5 bases and J gave up 6 bases, with 14 bases separating them. Using reference TRBV7-3 and TRBJ2-7 for the parts outside the CDR3, the full variable domain is GAGVSQTPSNKVTEKGKYVELRCDPISGHTALYWYRQSLGQGPEFLIYFQGTGAADDSGLPNDRFFAVRPEGSVSTLKIQRTERGDSAVYLCASSQGSGGEQYFGPGTRLTVT.

V is TRBV5-8 and J is TRBJ1-3, with a tentative D call TRBD1 (6 bases). V was clipped by 0 bases and J by 3 bases, with 7 bases between them. The CDR3 consists of 14 residues. The V gene's germline CDR1 is SGHTS and CDR2 YDEGEE. CDR3 nucleotide sequence: TGTGCCAGCAGCTTGGTCAGGGGTGGAAACACCATATATTTT. It codes for CASSLVRGGNTIYF.

About this clone: At the DNA level, this CDR3 is encoded by other sequences in the same sample as well. The rearrangement links TRBV27 to TRBJ1-1, with 8 positions matching TRBD1. This CDR3 comprises 14 residues. Trimming cost V 3 bases and J 1 base; bases outside gene matches: 1. Germline loops: CDR1 MNHEY, CDR2 SMNVEV (reference sequence). CDR3 region: CASSFGQGNTEAFF. The CDR3 region has the DNA TGTGCCAGCAGTTTTGGACAGGGGAACACTGAAGCTTTCTTT.

The rearrangement links TRBV5-1 to TRBJ2-7, with D perhaps assigned TRBD1 or TRBD2 (5 bases each). The CDR3 is 14 amino acids. V was trimmed by 1 base and J by 3 bases, leaving 11 bases between them. Germline values: CDR1 SGHRS, CDR2 YFSETQ. The CDR3 loop is CASSLRDGYYEQYF. CDR3 in DNA: TGCGCCAGCAGCTTGAGGGACGGATACTACGAGCAGTACTTC.

The rearrangement links TRBV11-2 to TRBJ2-7; D ambiguous. The CDR3 sequence is 18 residues long. Per germline, CDR1 SGHAT and CDR2 FQNNGV. V gave up 2 bases and J gave up 0 bases, with 20 bases separating them. The CDR3 nucleotides read TGTGCCAGCAGCTTAAGGGCGGCGAGGAATCGTAGCTCCTACGAGCAGTACTTC. It specifies CASSLRAARNRSSYEQYF.

The rearrangement links TRBV6-2 or TRBV6-3 to TRBJ1-2; possibly TRBD1 for D (5 bases). The CDR3 length is 14 residues. Trimming removed 2 bases from V and 8 bases from J, with 15 bases in between. The germline V gene encodes CDR1 MNHEY and CDR2 SVGEGT. The CDR3 region has the DNA TGTGCCAGCAGTTACCAAACATCAGGGATGGGCTACACCTTC. It translates to CASSYQTSGMGYTF.

V is TRBV6-1 and J is TRBJ2-1, with D possibly TRBD2 on 6 matching bases. The CDR3 totals 15 residues. CDR1 and CDR2 from the germline V gene are MNHNS and SASEGT. Trimming cost V 0 bases and J 9 bases, with 15 bases left between them. The chain's CDR3 is CASSEATTVGGEQFF. The CDR3 DNA reads as TGTGCCAGCAGTGAAGCTACGACCGTCGGGGGTGAGCAGTTCTTC.

This chain connects TRBV10-1 to TRBJ2-7, with D perhaps matching TRBD2 (5 bases). CDR3 length equals 16 residues. The ends were cut back, 0 bases at V and 0 bases at J, with 12 bases in the middle. Per the germline V gene, CDR1 is WNHNN and CDR2 is SYGVQD (reference sequence). CDR3 loop: CASSESPAANSYEQYF. CDR3 in DNA: TGCGCCAGCAGTGAGTCCCCAGCGGCAAACTCCTACGAGCAGTACTTC.

The chain couples TRBV11-2 to TRBJ1-2, with D possibly matching TRBD1 (5 bases). V was cut by 6 bases and J by 2 bases, with 16 bases left in between. This CDR3 has 15 amino acids. Germline CDR1 reads SGHAT; CDR2 reads FQNNGV. The CDR3 sequence is CASRKVGAGNYGYTF. The DNA for the CDR3 is TGTGCCAGCAGGAAGGTCGGGGCGGGGAACTATGGCTACACCTTC.

The genes are TRBV10-1 and TRBJ2-5; D not resolved. V shed 9 bases and J shed 5 bases, with 16 bases lying between them. The CDR3 contains 13 residues. The germline V gene encodes CDR1 WNHNN and CDR2 SYGVQD (reference sequence). CDR3 residues: CARESGLGETQYF. Here the CDR3 DNA reads TGCGCCAGGGAGTCCGGGCTGGGTGAGACCCAGTACTTC.

The genes are TRBV11-1 and TRBJ1-6; TRBD1 might be the D (5 bases). V dropped 3 bases and J dropped 6 bases, with 9 bases sitting between them. In germline, CDR1 is SGHAT, CDR2 FQDESV (reference sequence). The CDR3 has 14 amino acids. The CDR3 spells CASSFDRSNSPLHF. In nucleotides, the CDR3 is TGTGCCAGCAGCTTCGACAGAAGTAATTCACCCCTCCACTTT.

The chain has TRBV25-1 and TRBJ2-5; D uncertain. This CDR3 comprises 11 residues. Germline CDR1 MGHDK, CDR2 SYGVNS. The V and J ends lost 0 bases and 6 bases respectively, with 2 bases between them. The DNA for the CDR3 is TGTGCCAGCAGTGAATATCAGACCCAGTACTTC. This codes for CASSEYQTQYF.